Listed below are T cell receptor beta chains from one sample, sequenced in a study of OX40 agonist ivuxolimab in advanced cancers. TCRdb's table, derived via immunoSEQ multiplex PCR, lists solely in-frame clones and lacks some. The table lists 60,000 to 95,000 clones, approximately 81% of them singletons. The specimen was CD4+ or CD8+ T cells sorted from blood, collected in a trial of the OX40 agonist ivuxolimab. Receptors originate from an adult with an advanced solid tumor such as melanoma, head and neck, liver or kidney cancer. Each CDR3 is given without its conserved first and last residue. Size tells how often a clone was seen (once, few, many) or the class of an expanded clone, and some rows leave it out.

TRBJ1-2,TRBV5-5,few,ASSVGQGASNYGYT
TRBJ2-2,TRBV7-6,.,ASSLEHPANTGELF
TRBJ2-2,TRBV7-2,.,ASSLYNTRNTGELF
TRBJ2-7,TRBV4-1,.,ASSFAGASYEQY
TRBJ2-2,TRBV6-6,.,ASKVGGGTGELF
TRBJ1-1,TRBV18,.,ASSPLQGHANTEAF
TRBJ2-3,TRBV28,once,ASTEGGLVGSRDTQY
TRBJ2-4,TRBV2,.,ASTETSGILAKNIQY
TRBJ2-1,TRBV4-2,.,ASSERTGINNEQF
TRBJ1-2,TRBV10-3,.,AISESLEGYT
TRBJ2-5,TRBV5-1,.,ASSFRPTGAGETQY
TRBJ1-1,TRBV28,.,ASRPRDRGRRTEAF
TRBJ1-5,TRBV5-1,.,ASSLGGDHSNQPQH
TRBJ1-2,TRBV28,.,ASSLSFRGRGYT
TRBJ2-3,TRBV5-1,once,ASSLEGRGSTDTQY
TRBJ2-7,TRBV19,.,ASSKASGRSSYEQY
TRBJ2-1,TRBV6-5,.,ASREPGQGVRGQF
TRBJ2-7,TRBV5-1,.,ASSLSSGREAEQY
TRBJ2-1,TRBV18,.,ASSPAGTSSHEQF
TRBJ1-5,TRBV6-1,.,ASSGARGQPQH
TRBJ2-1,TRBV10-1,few,ASSAGPYNEQF
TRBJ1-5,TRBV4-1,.,ASSQDPGTGGRQPQH
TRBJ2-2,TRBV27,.,ASSFGGLADNTGELF
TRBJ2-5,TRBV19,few,ASSFQGETQY
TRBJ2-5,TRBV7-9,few,ASSGRGDKETQY
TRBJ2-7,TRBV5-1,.,ASSFRSGSEYEQY
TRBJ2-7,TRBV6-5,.,ASSYSDRGSYEQY
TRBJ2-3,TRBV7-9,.,ASSFGSLGGITDTQY
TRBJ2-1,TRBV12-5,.,ASGPGSNEQF